This T cell receptor beta chain was retrieved from a study of OX40 agonist ivuxolimab in advanced cancers. Germline CDR1 SNHLY, CDR2 FYNNEI. This CDR3 has 13 residues. V dropped 7 bases and J dropped 2 bases, with 11 bases sitting between them. Sequencing was performed with immunoSEQ multiplex PCR; in TCRdb, only in-frame clones are kept and a portion is missing. Counted here are roughly 70,000 clones, 70% to 90% occurring once; the ten biggest clones make up 0.68%. General study findings and limits: Clonal expansion was seen in CD4+ and CD8+ blood T cells by week 6 at 0.1 to 3.0 mg/kg.

This clone was counted a single time. Its antigen is not known. The sequence derives from an adult with an advanced solid tumor such as melanoma, head and neck, liver or kidney cancer. Sequenced here: CD4+ or CD8+ T cells sorted from blood, sampled in a trial of the OX40 agonist ivuxolimab. J is TRBJ1-1 and V is TRBV2; D might be TRBD1 (6 bases). The CDR3 nucleotides read TGTGCCAGCACCCAGGACAGAAACACTGAAGCTTTCTTT. Amino acid sequence: CASTQDRNTEAFF.